This TCR beta chain stems from a study of cytotoxic CD8 clonotypes in ibrutinib-treated CLL. The assay was immunoSEQ multiplex PCR, and TCRdb's table has in-frame clones only and misses some. The sample has roughly 330,000 clones; roughly 67% are singletons. General study points: Sampling times differed between sustained-remission and progressing patients. Exceeding age-matched healthy donors, baseline clonality also tracked the counts of circulating CD8+ T cells.

Notes on this clone: Its target is not known.

CDR1 is KGHSH and CDR2 is LQKENI in the germline V gene. The CDR3 spans 11 residues. V lost 2 bases to trimming and J lost 4 bases, with 1 base between them. V and J are TRBV18 and TRBJ2-3; D uncertain. Material: PBMCs, obtained after 36 months of ibrutinib treatment. The clonotype comes from a human donor with chronic lymphocytic leukemia. CDR3 DNA: TGTGCCAGCTCACCATCAGATACGCAGTATTTT. The encoded protein is CASSPSDTQYF.